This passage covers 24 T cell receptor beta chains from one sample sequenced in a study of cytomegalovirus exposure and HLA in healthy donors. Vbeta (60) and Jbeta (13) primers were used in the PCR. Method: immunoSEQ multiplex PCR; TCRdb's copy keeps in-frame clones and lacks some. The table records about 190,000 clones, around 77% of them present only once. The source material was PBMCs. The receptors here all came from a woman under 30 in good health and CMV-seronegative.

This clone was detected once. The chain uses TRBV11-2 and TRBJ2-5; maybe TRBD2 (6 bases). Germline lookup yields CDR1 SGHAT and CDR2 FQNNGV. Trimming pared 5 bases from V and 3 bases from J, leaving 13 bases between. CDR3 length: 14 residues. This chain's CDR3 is CASSLDIAEETQYF. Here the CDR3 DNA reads TGTGCCAGCAGCCTCGATATAGCGGAAGAGACCCAGTACTTC.

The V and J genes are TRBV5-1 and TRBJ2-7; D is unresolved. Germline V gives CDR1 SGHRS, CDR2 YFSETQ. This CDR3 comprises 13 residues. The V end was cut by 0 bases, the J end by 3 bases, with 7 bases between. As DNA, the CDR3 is TGCGCCAGCAGCTTGGCCAACAGCTACGAGCAGTACTTC. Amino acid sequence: CASSLANSYEQYF.

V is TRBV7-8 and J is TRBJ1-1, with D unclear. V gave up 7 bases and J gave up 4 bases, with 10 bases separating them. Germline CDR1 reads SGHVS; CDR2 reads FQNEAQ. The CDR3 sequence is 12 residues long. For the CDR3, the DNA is TGTGCCAGCACCGAGCGGGGCACTGAAGCTTTCTTT. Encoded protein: CASTERGTEAFF. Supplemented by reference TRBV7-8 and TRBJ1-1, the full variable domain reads GAGVSQSPRYKVAKRGQDVALRCDPISGHVSLFWYQQALGQGPEFLTYFQNEAQLDKSGLPSDRFFAERPEGSVSTLKIQRTQQEDSAVYLCASTERGTEAFFGQGTRLTVV.

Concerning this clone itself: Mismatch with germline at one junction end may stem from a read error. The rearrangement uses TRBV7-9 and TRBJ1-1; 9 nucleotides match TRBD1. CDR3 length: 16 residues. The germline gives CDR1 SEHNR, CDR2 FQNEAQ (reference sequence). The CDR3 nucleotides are TGTTCCAGCAGCCCCTTCCGGGACAGGGCCCCAAGGGAAGCTTTCTTT. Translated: CSSSPFRDRAPREAFF. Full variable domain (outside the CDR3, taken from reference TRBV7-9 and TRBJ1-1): DTGVSQNPRHKITKRGQNVTFRCDPISEHNRLYWYRQTLGQGPEFLTYFQNEAQLEKSRLLSDRFSAERPKGSFSTLEIQRTEQGDSAMYLCSSSPFRDRAPREAFFGQGTRLTVV.

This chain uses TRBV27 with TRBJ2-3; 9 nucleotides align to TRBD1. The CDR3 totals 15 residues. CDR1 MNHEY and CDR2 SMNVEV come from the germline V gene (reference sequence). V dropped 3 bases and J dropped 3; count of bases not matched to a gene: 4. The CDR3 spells CASSFEDRGTDTQYF. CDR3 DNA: TGTGCCAGCAGTTTTGAGGACAGGGGAACAGATACGCAGTATTTT.

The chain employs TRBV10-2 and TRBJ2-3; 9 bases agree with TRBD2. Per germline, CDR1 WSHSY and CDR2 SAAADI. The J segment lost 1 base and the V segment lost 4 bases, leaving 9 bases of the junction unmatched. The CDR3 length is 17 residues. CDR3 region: CASSGGLAEPGTDTQYF. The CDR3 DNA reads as TGCGCCAGCAGTGGGGGACTAGCAGAGCCCGGCACAGATACGCAGTATTTT.

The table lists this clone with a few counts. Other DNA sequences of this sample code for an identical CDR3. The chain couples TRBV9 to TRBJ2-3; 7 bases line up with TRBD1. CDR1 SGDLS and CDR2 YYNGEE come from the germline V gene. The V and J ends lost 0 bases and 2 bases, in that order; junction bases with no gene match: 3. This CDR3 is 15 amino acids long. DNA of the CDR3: TGTGCCAGCAGCGTAGGACAGGGAGCCACAGATACGCAGTATTTT. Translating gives CASSVGQGATDTQYF.

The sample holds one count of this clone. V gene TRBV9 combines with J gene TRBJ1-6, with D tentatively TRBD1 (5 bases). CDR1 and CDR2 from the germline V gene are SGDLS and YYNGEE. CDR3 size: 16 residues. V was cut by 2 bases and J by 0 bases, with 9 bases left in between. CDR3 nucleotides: TGTGCCAGCAGCGTGGGGGGAGGCTCCTATAATTCACCCCTCCACTTT. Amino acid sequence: CASSVGGGSYNSPLHF.

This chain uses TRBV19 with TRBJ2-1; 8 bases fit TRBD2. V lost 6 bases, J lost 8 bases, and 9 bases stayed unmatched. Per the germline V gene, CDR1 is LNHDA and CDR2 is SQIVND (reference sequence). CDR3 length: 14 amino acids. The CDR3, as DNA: TGTGCCAGTAGGCTAGGGCGGGAGGTGGATGAGCAGTTCTTC. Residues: CASRLGREVDEQFF. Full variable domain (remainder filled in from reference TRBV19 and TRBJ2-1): DGGITQSPKYLFRKEGQNVTLSCEQNLNHDAMYWYRQDPGQGLRLIYYSQIVNDFQKGDIAEGYSVSREKKESFPLTVTSAQKNPTAFYLCASRLGREVDEQFFGPGTRLTVL.

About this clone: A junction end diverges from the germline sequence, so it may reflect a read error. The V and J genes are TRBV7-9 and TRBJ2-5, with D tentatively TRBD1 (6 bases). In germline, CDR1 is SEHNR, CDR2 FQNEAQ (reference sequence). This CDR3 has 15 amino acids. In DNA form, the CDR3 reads TGTTCCAGCAGCCCAAGGGCCAGGGGACGAGAGACCCAGTACTTC. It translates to CSSSPRARGRETQYF.

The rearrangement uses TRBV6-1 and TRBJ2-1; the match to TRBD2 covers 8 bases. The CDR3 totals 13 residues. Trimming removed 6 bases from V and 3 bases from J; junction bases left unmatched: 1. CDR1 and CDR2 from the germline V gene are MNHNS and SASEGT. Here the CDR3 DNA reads TGTGCCAGCAGGGGGACTAGCTACAATGAGCAGTTCTTC. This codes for CASRGTSYNEQFF.

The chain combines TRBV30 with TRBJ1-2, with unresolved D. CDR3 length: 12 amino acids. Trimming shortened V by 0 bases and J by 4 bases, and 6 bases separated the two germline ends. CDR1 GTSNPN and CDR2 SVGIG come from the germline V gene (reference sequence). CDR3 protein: CAWSVGGYGYTF. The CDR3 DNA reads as TGTGCCTGGAGTGTAGGCGGCTATGGCTACACCTTC.

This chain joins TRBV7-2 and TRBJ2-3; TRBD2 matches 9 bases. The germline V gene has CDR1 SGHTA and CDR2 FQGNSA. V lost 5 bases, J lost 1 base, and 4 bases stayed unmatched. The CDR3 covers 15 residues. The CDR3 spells CASSPPSGGTDTQYF. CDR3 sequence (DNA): TGTGCCAGCAGCCCTCCTAGCGGGGGCACAGATACGCAGTATTTT.

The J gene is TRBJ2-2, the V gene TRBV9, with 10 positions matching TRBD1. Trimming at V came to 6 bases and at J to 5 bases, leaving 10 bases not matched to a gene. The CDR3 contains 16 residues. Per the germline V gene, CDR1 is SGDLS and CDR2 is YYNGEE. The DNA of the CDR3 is TGTGCCAGCAACGGGGATGGGGGACAGGGGACCGGGGAGCTGTTTTTT. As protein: CASNGDGGQGTGELFF.

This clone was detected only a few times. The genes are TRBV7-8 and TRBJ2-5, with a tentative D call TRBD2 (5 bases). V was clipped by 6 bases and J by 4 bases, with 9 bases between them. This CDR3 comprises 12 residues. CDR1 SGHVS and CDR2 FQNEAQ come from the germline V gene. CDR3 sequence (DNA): TGTGCCAGCAGAACGGACTTAGAGACCCAGTACTTC. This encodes CASRTDLETQYF. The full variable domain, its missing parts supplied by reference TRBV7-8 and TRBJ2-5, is GAGVSQSPRYKVAKRGQDVALRCDPISGHVSLFWYQQALGQGPEFLTYFQNEAQLDKSGLPSDRFFAERPEGSVSTLKIQRTQQEDSAVYLCASRTDLETQYFGPGTRLLVL.

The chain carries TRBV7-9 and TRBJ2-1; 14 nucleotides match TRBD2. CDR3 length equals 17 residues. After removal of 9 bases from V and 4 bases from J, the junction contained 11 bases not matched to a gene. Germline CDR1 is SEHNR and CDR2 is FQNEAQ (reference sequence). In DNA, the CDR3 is TGTGCCAGTCCCCGACTAGCGGGGGGGACCCGATACAATGAGCAGTTCTTC. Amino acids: CASPRLAGGTRYNEQFF.

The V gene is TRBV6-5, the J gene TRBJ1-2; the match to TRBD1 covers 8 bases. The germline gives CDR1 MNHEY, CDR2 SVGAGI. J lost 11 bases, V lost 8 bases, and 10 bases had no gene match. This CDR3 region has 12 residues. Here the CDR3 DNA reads TGTGCCAGCGCTCCAGGGGGCCTCGGATACACCTTC. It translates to CASAPGGLGYTF.

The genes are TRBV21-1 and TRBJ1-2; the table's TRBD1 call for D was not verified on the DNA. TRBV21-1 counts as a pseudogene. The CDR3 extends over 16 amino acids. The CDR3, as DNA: TGTGCCAGCAGCGCCTTACAGGGGGCAATCAACTATGGCTACACCTTC. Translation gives CASSALQGAINYGYTF.

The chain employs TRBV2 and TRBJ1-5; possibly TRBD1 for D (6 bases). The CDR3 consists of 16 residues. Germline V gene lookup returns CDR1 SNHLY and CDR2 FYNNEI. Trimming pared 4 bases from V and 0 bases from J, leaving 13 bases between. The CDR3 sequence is CASSVVGQLSNQPQHF. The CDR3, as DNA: TGTGCCAGCAGTGTTGTAGGACAGCTTAGCAATCAGCCCCAGCATTTT.

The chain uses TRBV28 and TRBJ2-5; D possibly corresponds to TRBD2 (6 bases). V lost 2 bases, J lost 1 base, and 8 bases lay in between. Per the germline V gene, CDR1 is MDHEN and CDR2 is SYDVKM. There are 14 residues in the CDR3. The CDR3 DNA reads TGTGCCAGCAGTTTAGGGGGGACCCAAGAGACCCAGTACTTC. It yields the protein CASSLGGTQETQYF.

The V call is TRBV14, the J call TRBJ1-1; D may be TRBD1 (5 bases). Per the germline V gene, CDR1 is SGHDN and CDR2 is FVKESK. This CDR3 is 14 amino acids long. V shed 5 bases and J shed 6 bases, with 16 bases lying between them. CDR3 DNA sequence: TGTGCCAGCAGCGGATGGACGGGGGACGCTGAAGCTTTCTTT. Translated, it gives CASSGWTGDAEAFF.

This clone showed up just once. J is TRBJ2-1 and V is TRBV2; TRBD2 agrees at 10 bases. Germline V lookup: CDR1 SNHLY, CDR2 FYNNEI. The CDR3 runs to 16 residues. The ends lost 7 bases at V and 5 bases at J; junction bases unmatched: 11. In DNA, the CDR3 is TGTGCCAGCACGTTCTCGCCACTAGCGGGGAACAATGAGCAGTTCTTC. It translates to CASTFSPLAGNNEQFF.

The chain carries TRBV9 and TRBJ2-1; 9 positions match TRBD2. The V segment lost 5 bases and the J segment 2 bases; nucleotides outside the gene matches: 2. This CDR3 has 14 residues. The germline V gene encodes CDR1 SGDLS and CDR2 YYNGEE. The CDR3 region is CASSASGAYNEQFF. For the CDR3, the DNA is TGTGCCAGCAGTGCTAGCGGGGCCTACAATGAGCAGTTCTTC.

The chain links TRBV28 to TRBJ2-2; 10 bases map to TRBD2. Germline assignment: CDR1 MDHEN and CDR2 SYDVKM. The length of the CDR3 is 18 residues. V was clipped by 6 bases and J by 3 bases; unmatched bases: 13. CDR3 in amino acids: CASSLWEWTSGDTGELFF. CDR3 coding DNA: TGTGCCAGCAGCCTGTGGGAGTGGACTAGCGGTGACACCGGGGAGCTGTTTTTT.